Below are 21 T cell receptor beta chains sequenced from a single sample in a study of T-cell memory formation after mild COVID-19. TCRdb independently ran MiXCR on the 5' RACE reads; one entry per CDR3 protein. Of about 84,000 distinct CDR3 sequences in the sample, 11% to 15% are singletons; the top ten hold about 31%. Material: PBMCs or a T cell subset sorted from them (not recorded which). These receptors were taken from an adult woman who had mild COVID-19 (a few samples of this study predate the infection). Cell type and time point are not known.

This clonotype was counted a few times. The chain uses TRBV7-3 and TRBJ2-2, with 9 bases lining up with TRBD1. This CDR3 is built from 15 residues. V was pared by 0 bases and J by 5 bases, with 1 base of the junction left unmatched. CDR1 SGHTA and CDR2 FQGTGA come from the germline V gene. The CDR3 nucleotides read TGTGCCAGCAGCTTAACGACAGGGGGAACCGGGGAGCTGTTTTTT. As protein: CASSLTTGGTGELFF. Variable domain in full (rest from reference TRBV7-3 and TRBJ2-2): GAGVSQTPSNKVTEKGKYVELRCDPISGHTALYWYRQSLGQGPEFLIYFQGTGAADDSGLPNDRFFAVRPEGSVSTLKIQRTERGDSAVYLCASSLTTGGTGELFFGEGSRLTVL.

V usage is TRBV30 and J usage is TRBJ2-1; 11 bases are shared with TRBD2. CDR1 is GTSNPN, CDR2 SVGIG, per germline (reference sequence). V lost 5 bases and J lost 4; bases outside the gene matches: 4. The CDR3 totals 14 residues. The CDR3 reads CAWSTSGTYNEQFF. The CDR3 bases are TGTGCCTGGTCGACTAGCGGGACTTACAATGAGCAGTTCTTC.

The chain's CDR3 is CASSIGVSSTDTQYF. DNA of the CDR3: TGTGCCAGCAGTATAGGTGTGAGCTCTACAGATACGCAGTATTTT. The V and J genes are TRBV2 and TRBJ2-3, with D uncertain. The V and J ends lost 5 bases and 3 bases respectively, with 15 bases between them. Germline V gene sequence: CDR1 SNHLY, CDR2 FYNNEI. CDR3 size: 15 residues.

This clonotype turned up a few times. The chain combines TRBV6-2 or TRBV6-3 with TRBJ2-7; D uncertain. V gave up 7 bases and J gave up 3 bases, with 16 bases separating them. Per the germline V gene, CDR1 is MNHEY and CDR2 is SVGEGT. There are 14 residues in the CDR3. CDR3 loop: CASIGFKTGYEQYF. Written as DNA, the CDR3 is TGTGCCAGCATCGGGTTTAAGACCGGCTACGAGCAGTACTTC.

The rearrangement joins TRBV5-4 to TRBJ2-7, with 8 bases matching TRBD1. V trimming: 2 bases; J trimming: 1 base; junction bases outside the gene matches: 5. The V gene's germline CDR1 is SGHNT and CDR2 YYREEE (reference sequence). The CDR3 is 15 amino acids. For the CDR3, the DNA is TGTGCCAGCAGCTTCGGACAGGGAAGTTCCTACGAGCAGTACTTC. Its protein is CASSFGQGSSYEQYF.

This clonotype was seen a few times. The chain has TRBV4-1 and TRBJ1-2; D possibly corresponds to TRBD1 (6 bases). The germline V and J ends were trimmed by 4 bases and 4 bases, with 13 bases remaining between them. Per the germline V gene, CDR1 is MGHRA and CDR2 is YSYEKL. This CDR3 region has 14 residues. CDR3 coding DNA: TGCGCCAGCAGCCCAAACCCGGGGGCCTATGGCTACACCTTC. Translation gives CASSPNPGAYGYTF.

The V gene is TRBV7-8, the J gene TRBJ2-1; no firm D call. Trimming cost V 2 bases and J 0 bases, with 5 bases left between them. The length of the CDR3 is 14 residues. Germline values: CDR1 SGHVS, CDR2 FQNEAQ. CDR3 sequence (DNA): TGTGCCAGCAGCTTACCAAGCTCCTACAATGAGCAGTTCTTC. Protein product: CASSLPSSYNEQFF.

V usage is TRBV7-3 and J usage is TRBJ2-1, with 8 bases that match TRBD2. The CDR3 totals 15 residues. V was pared by 2 bases and J by 6 bases, with 6 bases of the junction left unmatched. Germline V gene sequence: CDR1 SGHTA, CDR2 FQGTGA. In DNA, the CDR3 is TGTGCCAGCAGCTTATATAGCGGGGTTCGCAATGAGCAGTTCTTC. Translating it yields CASSLYSGVRNEQFF.

The rearrangement joins TRBV7-9 to TRBJ2-3; 11 nucleotides align to TRBD2. Germline V CDR1 and CDR2: SEHNR, FQNEAQ (reference sequence). V lost 5 bases and J lost 0; bases outside the gene matches: 13. The CDR3 sequence is 19 residues long. The CDR3 protein is CASSDSTSGAVPSTDTQYF. The CDR3 coding sequence is TGTGCCAGCAGCGATTCGACTAGCGGGGCGGTCCCTAGCACAGATACGCAGTATTTT.

This clonotype turned up a few times. V and J are TRBV7-9 and TRBJ1-2; D call uncertain. This CDR3 comprises 15 residues. From germline, CDR1 is SEHNR and CDR2 FQNEAQ (reference sequence). The ends were cut back, 3 bases at V and 2 bases at J, with 13 bases in the middle. CDR3 in DNA: TGTGCCAGCAGCTTCCCCTGGCAGCCCAACTATGGCTACACCTTC. Encoded protein: CASSFPWQPNYGYTF.

This clonotype was counted between two and nine times. The gene calls are TRBV12-3 or TRBV12-4 and TRBJ2-7; 11 bases match TRBD2. The V gene end was trimmed by 5 bases and the J gene end by 0 bases; junction bases not matched to a gene: 0. The CDR3 extends over 14 amino acids. The CDR3: CASSTSGGSYEQYF. DNA of the CDR3: TGTGCCAGCAGTACTAGCGGGGGCTCCTACGAGCAGTACTTC.

The chain carries TRBV2 and TRBJ2-2; 12 nucleotides match TRBD2. Germline CDR1 and CDR2: SNHLY and FYNNEI. V lost 8 bases and J lost 3; bases outside the gene matches: 10. The CDR3 has 17 residues. CDR3 in DNA: TGTGCCAGCGCATCGACTAGCGGGAGTGTGGACACCGGGGAGCTGTTTTTT. Residues: CASASTSGSVDTGELFF.

This clonotype was detected only a few times. This rearrangement joins TRBV24-1 to TRBJ2-1; weak D call: TRBD1 (6 bases). The V gene lost 7 bases and the J gene lost 7 bases, with 19 bases spanning the gap. Germline CDR1 and CDR2: KGHDR and SFDVKD. There are 15 residues in the CDR3. The CDR3 loop is CATRKGHGKDNEQFF. CDR3 in DNA: TGTGCCACCAGGAAGGGACACGGTAAGGATAATGAGCAGTTCTTC.

This clonotype was recorded a few times. This rearrangement joins TRBV13 to TRBJ1-4, with D possibly TRBD1 on 5 matching bases. There are 15 residues in the CDR3. Trimming took off 5 bases at V and 6 bases at J, with 16 bases between the two ends. Looked up from germline, CDR1 is PRHDT and CDR2 is FYEKMQ (reference sequence). The CDR3 spells CASSSSGVGDEKLFF. The CDR3 nucleotides are TGTGCCAGCAGCAGTTCCGGGGTAGGGGATGAAAAACTGTTTTTT.

This chain joins TRBV18 and TRBJ2-1, with 8 nucleotides matching TRBD2. This CDR3 spans 18 amino acids. Trimming took 0 bases from V and 3 from J; bases not matched to a gene: 10. In germline, CDR1 is KGHSH, CDR2 LQKENI. In DNA form, the CDR3 reads TGTGCCAGCTCACCACCGGTCGACCGGGGGGGCTACTACAATGAGCAGTTCTTC. The encoded protein is CASSPPVDRGGYYNEQFF.

The chain links TRBV5-5 to TRBJ2-1; 8 bases agree with TRBD1. Trimming removed 4 bases from V and 8 bases from J; junction bases left unmatched: 8. From germline, CDR1 is SGHKS and CDR2 YYEKEE (reference sequence). The CDR3 has 14 residues. The CDR3 loop is CASSPRTGYDEQFF. The CDR3 coding sequence is TGTGCCAGCAGCCCTAGGACAGGGTATGATGAGCAGTTCTTC.

The gene calls are TRBV9 and TRBJ2-3, with TRBD1 identical over 7 bases. CDR1 and CDR2 (germline): SGDLS, YYNGEE. This CDR3 comprises 14 residues. V lost 4 bases, J lost 6 bases, and 8 bases stayed unmatched. CDR3 sequence reads: CASSPRTGGDTQYF. The CDR3 DNA reads as TGTGCCAGCAGCCCGAGGACAGGTGGGGATACGCAGTATTTT.

This chain uses TRBV12-3 or TRBV12-4 with TRBJ1-1; D might be TRBD1 (6 bases). The CDR3 runs to 16 residues. The V end was cut by 4 bases, the J end by 0 bases, with 15 bases between. The CDR3: CASSSVGGPMNTEAFF. The CDR3 nucleotides are TGTGCCAGCAGTTCTGTAGGGGGACCGATGAACACTGAAGCTTTCTTT.

This clonotype was seen ten or more times. The chain recombines TRBV7-9 with TRBJ2-5; D is undetermined. Germline V gene sequence: CDR1 SEHNR, CDR2 FQNEAQ (reference sequence). The germline V and J ends were trimmed by 4 bases and 4 bases, with 10 bases remaining between them. The CDR3 sequence is 13 residues long. The CDR3 reads CASSSSPRETQYF. The DNA for the CDR3 is TGTGCCAGCAGCTCCTCTCCTAGAGAGACCCAGTACTTC.

The chain carries TRBV7-9 and TRBJ2-7; 9 nucleotides match TRBD1. Germline V gene sequence: CDR1 SEHNR, CDR2 FQNEAQ (reference sequence). The CDR3 length is 16 residues. The J segment lost 2 bases and the V segment lost 5 bases, leaving 10 bases of the junction unmatched. The CDR3 here is CASSHSPTGGTYEQYF. DNA of the CDR3: TGTGCCAGCAGCCATTCACCGACAGGGGGAACCTACGAGCAGTACTTC.

The chain couples TRBV7-9 to TRBJ2-7; 7 bases match TRBD1. Germline-derived CDR1 and CDR2 are SEHNR and FQNEAQ (reference sequence). V lost 5 bases and J lost 6; bases outside the gene matches: 13. This CDR3 comprises 15 residues. DNA for the CDR3: TGTGCCAGCAGCCCAACCGGGACAGCGTTAGCCGAGCAGTACTTC. This codes for CASSPTGTALAEQYF.